One T cell receptor (beta chain) is described in this entry. Antigen: not known. The data stem from a study of T cells in Graves' hyperthyroidism and ophthalmopathy. Notes on the study in general: Separating ophthalmopathy from stable hyperthyroidism was achieved by a 13 V-J model.

Uncontrolled infection, other autoimmune disease, pregnancy or lactation disqualified patients from enrolment. CDR3 length equals 14 residues. V shed 4 bases, J shed 7 bases, and the junction held 6 bases outside the gene matches. Per germline, CDR1 SGHNT and CDR2 YYREEE (reference sequence). Researchers took RNA transcripts and amplified the TCR beta CDR3 regions from them. HTBI primers were used for first-round RT-PCR of the TCR CDR3. TCRdb re-derived calls from the multiplex PCR reads in MiXCR, one entry per CDR3 protein. The sample shows nearly 750,000 distinct CDR3 sequences, about a third of them seen only once.

The gene calls are TRBV5-4 and TRBJ1-2, with 11 positions matching TRBD1. The clonotype originates from a middle-aged woman with Graves' hyperthyroidism. Sequencing was done on a sample of blood. The CDR3 DNA reads TGTGCCAGCAGCACCGGACAGGGGGCTCGTGGCTACACCTTC. Protein product: CASSTGQGARGYTF.